This T cell receptor (beta chain) was retrieved from a study of cytomegalovirus exposure and HLA in healthy donors. For the study at large: Of all 400 or so donors who were genotyped, roughly 81% belonged to the Caucasian-associated ancestry cluster.

Comment on this clone: Antigen specificity is unknown.

PCR used 60 Vbeta primers and 13 Jbeta primers. Sequencing was performed with immunoSEQ multiplex PCR; in TCRdb, only in-frame clones are kept and a portion is missing. The sample lists roughly 100,000 clones, about 80% occurring once. The CDR3 runs 16 residues. Per germline, CDR1 SNHLY and CDR2 FYNNEI. V lost 2 bases and J lost 4, with 15 bases in between. Study outcomes and limitations: Most observed TCR sequences were rare, whereas some public TCRs were detected in many donors.

The sequenced sample consisted of PBMCs. This chain connects TRBV2 to TRBJ1-3; possibly TRBD1 for D (5 bases). The receptor comes from a male donor in good health and CMV-seropositive. CDR3 coding DNA: TGTGCCAGCAGTGAACACCCTGGGGCGGGAGGAAACACCATATATTTT. This translates into CASSEHPGAGGNTIYF. Together with reference TRBV2 and TRBJ1-3, the CDR3 gives the full variable domain: EPEVTQTPSHQVTQMGQEVILRCVPISNHLYFYWYRQILGQKVEFLVSFYNNEISEKSEIFDDQFSVERPDGSNFTLKIRSTKLEDSAMYFCASSEHPGAGGNTIYFGEGSWLTVV.